This TCR beta chain was sequenced for a study of OX40 agonist ivuxolimab in advanced cancers. CDR3 length: 15 amino acids. Trimming left V 2 bases short and J 6 bases short, with 14 bases between. In germline, CDR1 is ENHRY, CDR2 SYGVKD. The assay was immunoSEQ multiplex PCR, and TCRdb's table has in-frame clones only and misses some. The table has some 95,000 clones, 70% to 90% seen once. The source material was CD4+ or CD8+ T cells sorted from blood, sampled in a trial of the OX40 agonist ivuxolimab. V usage is TRBV10-3 and J usage is TRBJ2-1; perhaps TRBD1 as D (6 bases). The sequence was collected from an adult with an advanced solid tumor such as melanoma, head and neck, liver or kidney cancer. As DNA, the CDR3 is TGTGCCATCAGTGAGGCCGGGACAAACTCCAATGAGCAGTTCTTC. It encodes CAISEAGTNSNEQFF.